This TCR beta chain originates from a study of T cells after yellow fever vaccination. About the research overall: Low-cell-number fractions were prepared with SMART-Seq v4 Ultra Low Input. Findings of the study overall: Post-booster reappearance was seen for most primary-vaccination clones (roughly 96% CD4, 75% to 90% CD8). A weaker but faster secondary response was observed, peaking on day 5 versus 15.

The study made its TCR cDNA through 5'RACE template switching. That step introduced a universal primer site along with UMIs. Via MiXCR, TCRdb re-called the 5' RACE reads, giving one row per CDR3 protein. The sample lists hundreds of thousands of distinct CDR3 sequences, around 5.3% seen once, with 3% to 4% in the top ten. This clonotype was recorded many times. No antigen is known for it. There are 14 residues in the CDR3. Trimming took 6 bases from V and 2 from J, leaving 10 bases between them. CDR1 SGHVS and CDR2 FQNEAQ come from the germline V gene. The rearrangement uses TRBV7-8 and TRBJ2-2, with a weak D call TRBD1 (6 bases). The sequence was obtained from a man aged 18 to 35 who received the YFV17D yellow fever vaccine. Specimen: CD4+ T cells sorted from PBMCs, collected on the day of the yellow fever booster vaccination. CDR3 sequence: CASRRTANTGELFF. The CDR3 nucleotides are TGTGCCAGCAGGCGGACAGCTAACACCGGGGAGCTGTTTTTT. Full variable domain (missing parts from reference TRBV7-8 and TRBJ2-2): GAGVSQSPRYKVAKRGQDVALRCDPISGHVSLFWYQQALGQGPEFLTYFQNEAQLDKSGLPSDRFFAERPEGSVSTLKIQRTQQEDSAVYLCASRRTANTGELFFGEGSRLTVL.